These T cell receptor beta chains were read from a single sample in a study of Ad26.COV2.S vaccination and SARS-CoV-2 variants. Clones were sequenced by immunoSEQ multiplex PCR, and TCRdb holds only the in-frame ones, with some missing. The sample lists about 390,000 clones, about 88% seen once, with roughly 3.5% in the top ten. The material was peripheral blood, obtained in a trial of Ad26.COV2.S vaccine versus placebo. Receptor source: a person aged 18-60 years who received the Ad26.COV2.S COVID-19 vaccine or a placebo. Each CDR3 is given with its conserved first and last residue. The D gene is left open where the match is weak. Where a row states a size, it is once, few, many or the class of an expanded clone; other rows omit it.

v_gene	j_gene	abundance	d_gene	CDR3nt	CDR3aa
TRBV10-3	TRBJ2-7	.	TRBD1	TGTGCCATCAGTACCGGGACAGGGAACTACGAGCAGTACTTC	CAISTGTGNYEQYF
TRBV18	TRBJ1-3	.	TRBD1	TGTGCCAGCTCACCATCGGGACAGGGCGGAAACACCATATATTTT	CASSPSGQGGNTIYF
TRBV5-8	TRBJ2-3	.	TRBD2	TGTGCCAGCAGCTTCGGGACTAGCGGACTCACAGATACGCAGTATTTT	CASSFGTSGLTDTQYF
TRBV25-1	TRBJ2-3	.	TRBD1	TGTGCCAGCAGTGAGGGCAGGGGGCGAGTAGATACGCAGTATTTT	CASSEGRGRVDTQYF
TRBV6-5	TRBJ2-1	.	.	TGTGCCAGCGGAAGGTTGGGATCGAATGAGCAGTTCTTC	CASGRLGSNEQFF
TRBV5-1	TRBJ2-2	.	.	TGCGCCAGCAGCTTGGGGACTGCGGGCACCGGGGAGCTGTTTTTT	CASSLGTAGTGELFF
TRBV7-2	TRBJ1-2	.	TRBD1	TGTGCCAGCAGCTACCAGGGGGCGGACTATGGCTACACCTTC	CASSYQGADYGYTF
TRBV6-5	TRBJ2-3	.	.	TGTGCCAGCAGTTACTCCCGACTAGATACGCAGTATTTT	CASSYSRLDTQYF
TRBV5-4	TRBJ2-5	.	TRBD1	TGTGCCAGCAGCACGACAGGACAGGGTTTAGAGACCCAGTACTTC	CASSTTGQGLETQYF
TRBV12-3/TRBV12-4	TRBJ1-1	.	.	TGTGCCAGCAATATCGGGTGGGCTGAAGCTTTCTTT	CASNIGWAEAFF
TRBV29-1	TRBJ2-5	.	TRBD1	TGCAGCGTTGGGGTGAACAGGGGGGAGACCCAGTACTTC	CSVGVNRGETQYF
TRBV13	TRBJ2-7	.	TRBD2	TGTGCCAGCAGCTTATATATTAGCGGGGCCTACGAGCAGTACTTC	CASSLYISGAYEQYF
TRBV6-5	TRBJ2-3	.	TRBD2	TGTGCCAGCAGTAATAGCGGGGGGATCACAGATACGCAGTATTTT	CASSNSGGITDTQYF
TRBV12-3/TRBV12-4	TRBJ2-3	.	TRBD2	TGTGCCAGCAGTTTAAGTTCGACTAGCCTGAAGTATTTT	CASSLSSTSLKYF
TRBV18	TRBJ1-1	.	.	TGTGCCAGCTCCCCACAGGGTGTAGACCTGAACACTGAAGCTTTCTTT	CASSPQGVDLNTEAFF
TRBV10-3	TRBJ1-2	.	.	TGTGCCATCAGTCAGGGTAACTATGGCTACACCTTC	CAISQGNYGYTF
TRBV7-8	TRBJ2-3	once	.	TGTGCCAGCAGCTTAGTGGGGGGCCCACGGGATACGCAGTATTTT	CASSLVGGPRDTQYF
TRBV27	TRBJ2-1	.	TRBD2	TGTGCCAGCAGATGGACTAGCGGCTCCTACAATGAGCAGTTCTTC	CASRWTSGSYNEQFF
TRBV9	TRBJ2-7	.	.	TGTGCCAGCAGCGTAGGACCCGGACTGACCTACGAGCAGTACTTC	CASSVGPGLTYEQYF
TRBV11-1	TRBJ2-3	.	TRBD2	TGTGCCAGCAGTACCGGGACTAGCGGGGGGCAGTATTTT	CASSTGTSGGQYF
TRBV7-7	TRBJ2-1	.	.	TGTGCTAGCAGCTCCTCACTTTCGAGGGTCCATGAGCAGTTCTTC	CASSSSLSRVHEQFF
TRBV3-1/TRBV3-2	TRBJ2-7	.	.	TGTGCCAGCAGCCAAGTGGACAGCAAGTACGAGCAGTACTTC	CASSQVDSKYEQYF
TRBV11-2	TRBJ2-2	.	TRBD2	TGTGCCAGCAGGACGACTAGCGGGAAAACCGGGGAGCTGTTTTTT	CASRTTSGKTGELFF
TRBV27	TRBJ2-2	.	TRBD1	TGTGCCAGCACCCGGACAGGGGAGACCGGGGAGCTGTTTTTT	CASTRTGETGELFF
TRBV7-9	TRBJ2-4	.	.	TGTGCCAGCAGCTTAGCGGGGGACCTAAACATTCAGTACTTC	CASSLAGDLNIQYF
TRBV4-1	TRBJ1-1	.	.	TGCGCCAGCAGCCAATCTGGGGAAGGCACTGAAGCTTTCTTT	CASSQSGEGTEAFF
TRBV11-3	TRBJ2-3	.	TRBD2	TGTGCCAGCAGCAACCAACTAGCGGGGGGTTCAGATACGCAGTATTTT	CASSNQLAGGSDTQYF
TRBV19	TRBJ1-4	.	.	TGTGCCAGTACCGATAGGGGAGATGCAACTAATGAAAAACTGTTTTTT	CASTDRGDATNEKLFF
TRBV6-2/TRBV6-3	TRBJ1-5	.	.	TGTGCCAGCAGCGATTGGGGTCAGCCCCAGCATTTT	CASSDWGQPQHF
TRBV4-3	TRBJ2-1	.	TRBD1	TGCGCCAGCAGCCAAGATCCAGTAGGGGGCGAGTACAATGAGCAGTTCTTC	CASSQDPVGGEYNEQFF
TRBV5-1	TRBJ2-3	.	.	TGCGCCAGCAGCTTGAACGGAGCTACAGATACGCAGTATTTT	CASSLNGATDTQYF
TRBV6-5	TRBJ1-1	.	.	TGTGCCAGCACAAGGGATGGGAACACTGAAGCTTTCTTT	CASTRDGNTEAFF
TRBV4-1	TRBJ1-2	.	.	TGCGCCAGCAGCCAAGAAAGGGGCCGGGGGGGCTATGGCTACACCTTC	CASSQERGRGGYGYTF
TRBV3-1/TRBV3-2	TRBJ2-5	.	.	TGTGCCAGCAGCCCCGCTTCATTCCACTTGGGGACCCAGTACTTC	CASSPASFHLGTQYF
TRBV27	TRBJ2-2	.	TRBD2	TGTGCCAGCTTCCGCCGGGAGGGAACGAACACCGGGGAGCTGTTTTTT	CASFRREGTNTGELFF
TRBV14	TRBJ2-3	.	.	TGTGCCAGCAGCTTCAGAGATACGCAGTATTTT	CASSFRDTQYF
TRBV6-5	TRBJ2-5	.	TRBD2	TGTGCCAGCAGTTACTCGGCTAGCGGTGGTGAGACCCAGTACTTC	CASSYSASGGETQYF
TRBV7-2	TRBJ1-4	once	.	TGTGCCAGCAGCTTATATGCAACTAATGAAAAACTGTTTTTT	CASSLYATNEKLFF
TRBV24-1	TRBJ2-2	.	.	TGTGCCACCAGTGACCCCGTACAGGGAGGCACCGGGGAGCTGTTTTTT	CATSDPVQGGTGELFF
TRBV20-1	TRBJ2-3	.	TRBD2	TGCAGTGCTAGTCCTTCTAGCGGAAACACAGATACGCAGTATTTT	CSASPSSGNTDTQYF
TRBV18	TRBJ1-2	.	.	TGTGCCAGCTCACCCCCTGGGGGCTATGGCTACACCTTC	CASSPPGGYGYTF
TRBV29-1	TRBJ2-1	once	TRBD1	TGCAGCGTTTATCCGCCAGGGGGCGTTGAGCAGTTCTTC	CSVYPPGGVEQFF
TRBV12-3/TRBV12-4	TRBJ1-3	.	.	TGTGCCAGCAAAGGGGGGGGAAACACCATATATTTT	CASKGGGNTIYF
TRBV5-1	TRBJ2-3	.	.	TGCGCCAGCTCCCGGGGGCGGGGCACAGATACGCAGTATTTT	CASSRGRGTDTQYF
TRBV6-2/TRBV6-3	TRBJ2-2	.	.	TGTGCCAGCAGTTACTCGGACCTACGCGGCGGGGAGCTGTTTTTT	CASSYSDLRGGELFF
TRBV3-1/TRBV3-2	TRBJ2-1	.	TRBD1	TGTGCCAGCAGCCGAGAGACAGGGGGCGGCAGTGAGCAGTTCTTC	CASSRETGGGSEQFF
TRBV4-1	TRBJ2-3	.	.	TGCGCCAGCAGCCAATTGCAGGGCGGGATAGATACGCAGTATTTT	CASSQLQGGIDTQYF
TRBV14	TRBJ2-5	.	.	TGTGCCAGCAGCCAAGCCGGGGTGGAGACCCAGTACTTC	CASSQAGVETQYF